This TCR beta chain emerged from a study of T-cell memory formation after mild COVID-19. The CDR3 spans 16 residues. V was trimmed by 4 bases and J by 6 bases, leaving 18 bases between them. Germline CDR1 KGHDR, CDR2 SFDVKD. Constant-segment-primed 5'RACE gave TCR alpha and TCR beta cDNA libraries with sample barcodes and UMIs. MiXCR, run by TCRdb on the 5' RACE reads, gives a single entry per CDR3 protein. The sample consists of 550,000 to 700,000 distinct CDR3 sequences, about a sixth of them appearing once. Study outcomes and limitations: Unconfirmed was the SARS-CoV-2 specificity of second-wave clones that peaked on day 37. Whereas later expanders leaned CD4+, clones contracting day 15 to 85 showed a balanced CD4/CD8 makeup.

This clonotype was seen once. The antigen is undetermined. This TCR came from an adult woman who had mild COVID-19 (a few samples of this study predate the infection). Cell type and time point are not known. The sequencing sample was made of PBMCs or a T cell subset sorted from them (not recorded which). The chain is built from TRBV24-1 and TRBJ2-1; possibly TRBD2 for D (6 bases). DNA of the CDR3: TGTGCCACCAGTGACTTAGACGGAGGGGTCTCCAATGAGCAGTTCTTC. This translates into CATSDLDGGVSNEQFF.